The 9 T cell receptor beta chains below come from one sample, sequenced in a study of metastatic and nonmetastatic thyroid tumors (dated by TCRdb to between 2020 and 2021). None of the patients had been given any treatment before thyroid surgery. The receptor library was made with PCR. TCRdb shows the sequencer as Illumina HiSeq 4000. TCRdb reanalyzed the raw reads on its own, using fastp at Q25 for trimming and MiXCR for clone calling, and kept in-frame beta chains. Across this sample there are approximately 15,000 clones, with approximately 20% seen only once. Less than 9% of the sample goes to the ten largest clones. Input material: adjacent normal tissue. The receptors derive from a female donor with papillary thyroid cancer or a benign thyroid nodule (not recorded which). Some clones in this sample may be carry-over from other donors' samples.

CDR3 region: CASSGRQWWARELFF. DNA for the CDR3: TGTGCCAGCAGCGGCCGACAGTGGTGGGCCAGGGAGCTGTTTTTT. The genes are TRBV9 and TRBJ2-2, with TRBD1 as a possible D gene (5 bases). The CDR3 contains 15 residues. Germline loops: CDR1 SGDLS, CDR2 YYNGEE. Trimming cost V 3 bases and J 9 bases, with 18 bases left between them.

Relative to its sample, this clone is medium-sized. The chain has TRBV6-1 and TRBJ2-2, with TRBD1 identical over 7 bases. V shed 8 bases and J 0 bases; nucleotides not matched to a gene: 3. CDR1 and CDR2 from the germline V gene are MNHNS and SASEGT. This CDR3 is built from 14 residues. CDR3 amino acids: CASLDRTNTGELFF. The CDR3 DNA sequence: TGTGCCAGCTTGGACAGGACGAACACCGGGGAGCTGTTTTTT.

In this sample, this clone turned up many times. The chain uses TRBV7-9 and TRBJ1-1; TRBD1 matches at 10 bases. Germline V CDR1 and CDR2: SEHNR, FQNEAQ (reference sequence). The CDR3 is made up of 20 amino acids. The V and J ends lost 2 bases and 4 bases, in that order; junction bases with no gene match: 19. The CDR3 sequence: CASSLFSLNRDRGMSTEAFF. Written as DNA, the CDR3 is TGTGCCAGCAGCTTATTTTCACTGAACCGGGACAGGGGTATGAGCACTGAAGCTTTCTTT.

This chain's CDR3 is CASSLKGERTEAFF. The CDR3 coding sequence is TGCGCCAGCAGTCTAAAGGGAGAGAGGACTGAAGCTTTCTTT. The V gene is TRBV5-1, the J gene TRBJ1-1; D is ambiguous. V shed 5 bases and J shed 5 bases, with 16 bases lying between them. The germline gives CDR1 SGHRS, CDR2 YFSETQ. This CDR3 is 14 amino acids long.

Of note for this clone: The CDR3 does not close with the conserved phenylalanine or tryptophan, likely indicating a read error. V gene TRBV6-5 combines with J gene TRBJ2-7; D is ambiguous. The CDR3 has 17 amino acids. Trimming took 2 bases from V and 0 from J, leaving 17 bases between them. CDR1 and CDR2 from the germline V gene are MNHEY and SVGAGI. DNA for the CDR3: TGTGCCAGCAGTTACGGCCGACTGCGGACGGACTCCTACGAGCAGTACTCC. This translates into CASSYGRLRTDSYEQYS.

In its sample, this clone ranks as medium-sized (0.01 to 0.1%). Other nucleotide sequences from this sample produce the same CDR3. V is TRBV6-1 and J is TRBJ1-1, with 7 bases aligning to TRBD1. The germline V gene has CDR1 MNHNS and CDR2 SASEGT. With V trimmed by 5 bases and J by 5 bases, 5 bases remained unmatched. CDR3 length equals 13 residues. The CDR3 loop reads CASSPRQGTEAFF. DNA for the CDR3: TGTGCCAGCAGTCCCAGACAGGGTACTGAAGCTTTCTTT.

This clone qualifies as medium-sized (0.01 to 0.1%). The rearrangement links TRBV27 to TRBJ2-1; 12 nucleotides line up with TRBD2. Germline CDR1 MNHEY, CDR2 SMNVEV (reference sequence). Losses at the gene ends were 6 bases for V and 10 bases for J; bases not matched to a gene: 7. The CDR3 has 14 amino acids. CDR3 loop: CASSGTSGLGEQFF. The CDR3 DNA reads TGTGCCAGCAGCGGGACTAGCGGGTTAGGGGAGCAGTTCTTC.

The V gene is TRBV11-2, the J gene TRBJ2-1; 7 bases are shared with TRBD1. Germline trimming cut 5 bases from V and 5 bases from J; bases unmatched to any gene: 15. Germline values: CDR1 SGHAT, CDR2 FQNNGV. There are 17 residues in the CDR3. CDR3 sequence: CASSPRLGTEYDNEQFF. The CDR3 DNA follows: TGTGCCAGCAGCCCCCGCCTCGGGACAGAATATGACAATGAGCAGTTCTTC.

By share, this clone counts as medium-sized. The rearrangement uses TRBV6-1 and TRBJ2-5, with 8 positions matching TRBD1. CDR1 is MNHNS, CDR2 SASEGT, per germline. With 0 bases clipped from V and 4 bases from J, the junction kept 7 bases outside the gene matches. The CDR3 spans 16 residues. The CDR3 coding sequence is TGTGCCAGCAGTGAAGCCTTGGGACAGGAGGGAGAGACCCAGTACTTC. This encodes CASSEALGQEGETQYF.